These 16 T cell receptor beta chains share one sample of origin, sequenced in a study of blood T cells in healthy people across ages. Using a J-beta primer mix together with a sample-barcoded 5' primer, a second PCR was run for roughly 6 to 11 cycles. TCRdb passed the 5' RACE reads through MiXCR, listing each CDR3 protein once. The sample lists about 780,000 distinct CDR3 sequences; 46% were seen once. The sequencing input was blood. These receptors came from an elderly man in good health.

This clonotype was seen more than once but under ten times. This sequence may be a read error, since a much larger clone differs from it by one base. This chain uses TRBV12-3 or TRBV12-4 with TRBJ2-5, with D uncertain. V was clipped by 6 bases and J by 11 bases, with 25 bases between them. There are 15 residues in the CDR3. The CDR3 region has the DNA TGTGCCAGCAGCCCCTCCGTTCGCACTTACAATGAGCAGTACTTC. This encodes CASSPSVRTYNEQYF.

The CDR3 region has the DNA TGTGCCAGCAGCTCCGAAGGGTTGAACACTGAAGCTTTCTTT. Its protein product is CASSSEGLNTEAFF. V usage is TRBV7-2 and J usage is TRBJ1-1; D unclear. This CDR3 has 14 amino acids. V dropped 4 bases and J dropped 0 bases, with 9 bases sitting between them. Germline V gene data show CDR1 as SGHTA and CDR2 as FQGNSA.

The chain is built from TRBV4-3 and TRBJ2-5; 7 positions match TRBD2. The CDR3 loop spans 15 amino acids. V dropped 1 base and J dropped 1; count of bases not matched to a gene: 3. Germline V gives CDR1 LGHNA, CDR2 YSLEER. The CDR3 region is CASSQGRLAQETQYF. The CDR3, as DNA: TGCGCCAGCAGCCAAGGGAGACTAGCCCAAGAGACCCAGTACTTC.

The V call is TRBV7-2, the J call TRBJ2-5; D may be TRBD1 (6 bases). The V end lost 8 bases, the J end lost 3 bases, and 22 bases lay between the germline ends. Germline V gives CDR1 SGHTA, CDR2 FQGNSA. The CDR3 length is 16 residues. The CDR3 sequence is CASAYRGQGSKETQYF. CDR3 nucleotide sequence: TGTGCCAGCGCCTACCGAGGGCAGGGGAGCAAAGAGACCCAGTACTTC.

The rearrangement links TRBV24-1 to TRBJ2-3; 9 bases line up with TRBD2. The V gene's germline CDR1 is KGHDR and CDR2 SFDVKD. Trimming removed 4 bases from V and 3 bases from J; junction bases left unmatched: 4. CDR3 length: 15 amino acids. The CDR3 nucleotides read TGTGCCACCAGTGACTTAGCGGGAGTAACAGATACGCAGTATTTT. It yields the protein CATSDLAGVTDTQYF.

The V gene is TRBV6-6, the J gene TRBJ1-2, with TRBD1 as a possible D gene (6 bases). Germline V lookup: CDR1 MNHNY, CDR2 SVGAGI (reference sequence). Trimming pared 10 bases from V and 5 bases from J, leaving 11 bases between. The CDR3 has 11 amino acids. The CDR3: CATIQGYGYTF. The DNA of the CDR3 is TGTGCCACCATACAGGGATATGGCTACACCTTC.

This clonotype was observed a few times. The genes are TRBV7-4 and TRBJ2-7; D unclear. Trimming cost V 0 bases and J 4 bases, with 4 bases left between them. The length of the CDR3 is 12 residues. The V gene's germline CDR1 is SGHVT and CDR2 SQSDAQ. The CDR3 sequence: CASSLAVYEQYF. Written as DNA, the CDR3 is TGTGCCAGCAGCTTAGCGGTTTACGAGCAGTACTTC.

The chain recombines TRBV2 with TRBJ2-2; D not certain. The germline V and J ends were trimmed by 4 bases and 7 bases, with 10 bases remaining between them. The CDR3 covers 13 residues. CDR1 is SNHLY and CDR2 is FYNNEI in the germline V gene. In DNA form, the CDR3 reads TGTGCCAGCAGTGTAATTGAGGACGGGGAGCTGTTTTTT. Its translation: CASSVIEDGELFF.

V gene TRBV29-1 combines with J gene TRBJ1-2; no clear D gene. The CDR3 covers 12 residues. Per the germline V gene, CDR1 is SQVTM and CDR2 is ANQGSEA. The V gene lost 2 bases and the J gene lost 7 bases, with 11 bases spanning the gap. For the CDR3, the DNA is TGCAGCGTTGAATTTTTGGGAAGTGGCTACACCTTC. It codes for CSVEFLGSGYTF.

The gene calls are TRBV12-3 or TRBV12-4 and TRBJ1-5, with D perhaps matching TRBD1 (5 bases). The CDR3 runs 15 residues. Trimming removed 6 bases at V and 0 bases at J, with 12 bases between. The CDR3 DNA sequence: TGTGCCAGCAGGGATTGGGGGGGTAGCAATCAGCCCCAGCATTTT. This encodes CASRDWGGSNQPQHF.

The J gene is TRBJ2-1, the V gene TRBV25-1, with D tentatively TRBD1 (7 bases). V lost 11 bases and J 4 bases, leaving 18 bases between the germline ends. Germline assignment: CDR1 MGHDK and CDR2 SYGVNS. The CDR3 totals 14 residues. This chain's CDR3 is CAARGDSPYNEQFF. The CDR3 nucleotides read TGTGCCGCACGCGGGGACAGCCCTTACAATGAGCAGTTCTTC.

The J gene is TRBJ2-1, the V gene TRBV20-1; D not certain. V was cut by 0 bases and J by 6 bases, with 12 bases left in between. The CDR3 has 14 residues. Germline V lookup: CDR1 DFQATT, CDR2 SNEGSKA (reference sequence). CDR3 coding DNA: TGCAGTGCTAGAGACCCCTTTGCACCCAATGAGCAGTTCTTC. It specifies CSARDPFAPNEQFF.

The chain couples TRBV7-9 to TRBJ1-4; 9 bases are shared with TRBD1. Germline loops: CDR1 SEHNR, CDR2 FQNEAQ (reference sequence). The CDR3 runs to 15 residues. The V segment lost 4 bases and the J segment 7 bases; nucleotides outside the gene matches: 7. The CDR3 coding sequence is TGTGCCAGCAGCTCCCTCGGACAGGGGCGTGAAAAACTGTTTTTT. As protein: CASSSLGQGREKLFF.

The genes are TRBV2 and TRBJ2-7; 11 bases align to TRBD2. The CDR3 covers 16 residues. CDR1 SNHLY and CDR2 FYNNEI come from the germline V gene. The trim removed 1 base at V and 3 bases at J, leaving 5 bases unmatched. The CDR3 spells CASSEGLAGGGYEQYF. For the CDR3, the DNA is TGTGCCAGCAGTGAAGGGCTAGCGGGAGGAGGCTACGAGCAGTACTTC.

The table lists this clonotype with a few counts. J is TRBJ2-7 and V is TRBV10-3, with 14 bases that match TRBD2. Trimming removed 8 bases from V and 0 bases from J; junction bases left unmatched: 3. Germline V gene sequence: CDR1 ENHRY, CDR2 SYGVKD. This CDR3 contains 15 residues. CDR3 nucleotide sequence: TGTGCCATCGGAGGGACTAGCGGGAGCTCCTACGAGCAGTACTTC. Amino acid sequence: CAIGGTSGSSYEQYF.

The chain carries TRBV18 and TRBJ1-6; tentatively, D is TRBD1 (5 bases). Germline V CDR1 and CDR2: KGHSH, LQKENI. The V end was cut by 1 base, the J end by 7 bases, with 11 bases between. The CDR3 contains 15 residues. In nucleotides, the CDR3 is TGTGCCAGCTCACCACGGGAGAACAGGAATTCACCCCTCCACTTT. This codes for CASSPRENRNSPLHF. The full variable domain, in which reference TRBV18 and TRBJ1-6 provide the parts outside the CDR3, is NAGVMQNPRHLVRRRGQEARLRCSPMKGHSHVYWYRQLPEEGLKFMVYLQKENIIDESGMPKERFSAEFPKEGPSILRIQQVVRGDSAAYFCASSPRENRNSPLHFGNGTRLTVT.